One TCR beta chain is described in this entry. Treatment for every participant with HIV took place in the United States. The data belong to a study of long-term antiretroviral therapy in people with HIV. The CDR3 spans 14 residues. Germline assignment: CDR1 SGHNT and CDR2 YYREEE (reference sequence). Between the trimmed V and J ends, which lost 0 bases and 3 bases, there was a span of 7 bases. Version v3.0 of the immunoSEQ assay ran at survey level. Each sample had sequencing targeting about 40,000-50,000 T-cell genomes. The protocol was immunoSEQ multiplex PCR, while the TCRdb copy is restricted to in-frame clones and leaves out a portion. The profile covers 20,000 to 25,000 clones, with more than 70% appearing a single time and 3.5% to 5% taken by the ten largest.

This rearrangement joins TRBV5-4 to TRBJ1-3, with unresolved D. This TCR derives from a man in his sixties with HIV. The specimen comprised unsorted PBMCs, sampled 1.3 years after starting antiretroviral therapy. CDR3 sequence: CASSLGGGGNTIYF. CDR3 coding DNA: TGTGCCAGCAGCTTGGGGGGTGGTGGAAACACCATATATTTT.